This T cell receptor beta chain was captured by sequencing in a study of blood T cell repertoires in COVID-19. Original analysis: Amplification from reference gene primers served as the basis for estimated nucleated cell counts. Only in-frame clones appear in the TCRdb table, and some are missing; sequencing was by immunoSEQ multiplex PCR. The V and J calls and clone size were taken over from that table, and D and trimming were inferred from the DNA. The sample has roughly 280,000 clones, approximately 86% seen once; the top ten hold over 1.5%. V trimming: 6 bases; J trimming: 3 bases; junction bases outside the gene matches: 18. Germline CDR1 SQVTM, CDR2 ANQGSEA. The CDR3 spans 17 residues.

The chain recombines TRBV29-1 with TRBJ1-1; 8 nucleotides match TRBD1. The clonotype comes from a man aged 25 to 45 with active or convalescent COVID-19. The sequencing sample was made of peripheral blood. CDR3 residues: CSVEIQGVDRYYTEAFF. For the CDR3, the DNA is TGCAGCGTGGAAATACAGGGGGTAGACCGTTACTACACTGAAGCTTTCTTT.